Below are 28 T cell receptor beta chains sequenced from a single sample in a study of CD8+CD57+ T cells in acquired aplastic anemia. CDR3 and TCR beta VDJ profiling relied on genomic DNA as the template. TCRdb ran MiXCR on the reads and lists one entry per CDR3 protein. The top ten hold 1.3% of the sample, which has hundreds of thousands of distinct CDR3 sequences, approximately 58% seen once. All patients picked for sequencing had shown, by flow cytometry, an expansion of CD8+CD57+ cells. Input material: sorted CD4+, CD8+, or CD8+CD57+ T cells (not recorded which) from PBMCs. The receptor set was obtained from a human donor with aplastic anemia.

The chain couples TRBV7-3 to TRBJ1-1; no clear D. CDR1 and CDR2 from the germline V gene are SGHTA and FQGTGA. Trimming stripped 5 bases from V and 1 base from J, with 20 bases between. There are 17 residues in the CDR3. The CDR3 sequence: CASSPLWTVRENTEAFF. CDR3 DNA: TGTGCCAGCAGCCCCCTCTGGACTGTGAGGGAGAACACTGAAGCTTTCTTT.

CDR3 DNA sequence: TGTGCCAGCAGCTTGGGGCAGCGGATTCAAAGCACAGATACGCAGTATTTT. It encodes CASSLGQRIQSTDTQYF. The V gene is TRBV7-2, the J gene TRBJ2-3, with D perhaps matching TRBD1 or TRBD2 (5 bases each). The CDR3 has 17 amino acids. V lost 3 bases and J lost 0, with 16 bases in between. The germline gives CDR1 SGHTA, CDR2 FQGNSA.

This clonotype occurred many times. This chain connects TRBV29-1 to TRBJ1-1; D is ambiguous. Between the trimmed V and J ends, which lost 0 bases and 5 bases, there was a span of 19 bases. There are 16 residues in the CDR3. Germline loops: CDR1 SQVTM, CDR2 ANQGSEA. The CDR3 DNA reads as TGCAGCGTTGAAGATCGCATGGACGTCGTGGGAACTGAAGCTTTCTTT. Its translation: CSVEDRMDVVGTEAFF.

At least ten counts were recorded for this clonotype. The chain is built from TRBV12-3 or TRBV12-4 and TRBJ2-5; 9 bases line up with TRBD2. The CDR3 has 15 residues. Germline trimming cut 6 bases from V and 5 bases from J; bases unmatched to any gene: 10. CDR3 nucleotide sequence: TGTGCCAGCAGCCTGAGAGCGGGAGGATCCGAGACCCAGTACTTC. Its protein is CASSLRAGGSETQYF.

This clonotype was seen a few times. The rearrangement links TRBV15 to TRBJ1-4, with D maybe TRBD1 (5 bases). There are 13 residues in the CDR3. The V end lost 6 bases, the J end lost 6 bases, and 11 bases lay between the germline ends. Looked up from germline, CDR1 is LNHNV and CDR2 is YYDKDF (reference sequence). CDR3 sequence: CATSGTGYEKLFF. Here the CDR3 DNA reads TGTGCCACCAGTGGGACGGGATATGAAAAACTGTTTTTT.

V gene TRBV5-5 combines with J gene TRBJ1-1; 10 nucleotides agree with TRBD1. With V trimmed by 4 bases and J by 7 bases, 4 bases remained unmatched. Germline V gives CDR1 SGHKS, CDR2 YYEKEE (reference sequence). This CDR3 has 13 amino acids. CDR3 in amino acids: CASSPWDRGEAFF. CDR3 bases: TGTGCCAGCAGCCCTTGGGACAGGGGTGAAGCTTTCTTT.

V and J are TRBV10-3 and TRBJ1-5; no firm D call. This CDR3 spans 15 amino acids. V lost 4 bases, J lost 1 base, and 11 bases lay in between. Germline CDR1 reads ENHRY; CDR2 reads SYGVKD. The CDR3 DNA reads as TGTGCCATCAGTGTTGGGGTAGAAAGCAATCAGCCCCAGCATTTT. Translation: CAISVGVESNQPQHF.

Here the CDR3 reads CASSEAFSYGYTF. The CDR3 DNA reads TGTGCCAGCAGTGAAGCCTTCAGCTATGGCTACACCTTC. The chain combines TRBV2 with TRBJ1-2; no clear D. CDR3 size: 13 residues. Trimming removed 0 bases from V and 4 bases from J, with 6 bases in between. Germline CDR1 reads SNHLY; CDR2 reads FYNNEI.

This clonotype was observed many times. The chain recombines TRBV13 with TRBJ2-1; 12 bases agree with TRBD1. In germline, CDR1 is PRHDT, CDR2 FYEKMQ (reference sequence). This CDR3 has 15 residues. V lost 3 bases to trimming and J lost 7 bases; unmatched junction nucleotides: 4. The CDR3 here is CASSFRDRGRNEQFF. The CDR3 DNA sequence: TGTGCCAGCAGCTTCCGGGACAGGGGGCGTAATGAGCAGTTCTTC. Complete variable domain (other parts from reference TRBV13 and TRBJ2-1): AAGVIQSPRHLIKEKRETATLKCYPIPRHDTVYWYQQGPGQDPQFLISFYEKMQSDKGSIPDRFSAQQFSDYHSELNMSSLELGDSALYFCASSFRDRGRNEQFFGPGTRLTVL.

This clonotype was seen many times. The chain links TRBV10-3 to TRBJ2-1, with D unclear. V gave up 4 bases and J gave up 7 bases, with 8 bases separating them. Germline V CDR1 and CDR2: ENHRY, SYGVKD. CDR3 length: 12 residues. Here the CDR3 reads CAISVALNEQFF. The CDR3, as DNA: TGTGCCATCAGTGTTGCGTTAAATGAGCAGTTCTTC.

The rearrangement joins TRBV5-4 to TRBJ2-5; TRBD1 agrees at 9 bases. Trimming at V came to 1 base and at J to 6 bases, leaving 4 bases not matched to a gene. This CDR3 has 14 amino acids. Germline V lookup: CDR1 SGHNT, CDR2 YYREEE (reference sequence). The CDR3 loop reads CASSLTGGDKTQYF. CDR3 nucleotides: TGTGCCAGCAGCTTGACAGGGGGCGACAAGACCCAGTACTTC.

This clonotype was counted many times. The chain employs TRBV3-1 and TRBJ1-5; D is uncertain. Germline CDR1 is LGHDT and CDR2 is YNNKEL (reference sequence). The CDR3 is made up of 13 amino acids. V gave up 3 bases and J gave up 0 bases, with 3 bases separating them. As DNA, the CDR3 is TGTGCCAGCAGCCAGAGTAGCAATCAGCCCCAGCATTTT. Residues: CASSQSSNQPQHF.

In this sample, this clonotype turned up a few times. Since a much larger clone is just one base distant, this may be a read error. The chain recombines TRBV12-3 or TRBV12-4 with TRBJ2-1; D remains unclear. V gave up 6 bases and J gave up 3 bases, with 3 bases separating them. This CDR3 comprises 11 residues. The CDR3 protein is CASRFYNEQFF. In DNA, the CDR3 is TGTGCCAGCAGGTTCTACAATGAGCAGTTCTTC.

This clonotype was recorded a few times. This rearrangement joins TRBV12-3 or TRBV12-4 to TRBJ1-6; D is uncertain. The length of the CDR3 is 12 residues. Between the trimmed V and J ends, which lost 2 bases and 11 bases, there was a span of 7 bases. The CDR3 is CASSLPGTPLHF. The CDR3, as DNA: TGTGCCAGCAGTTTACCGGGGACACCCCTCCACTTT.

The chain recombines TRBV20-1 with TRBJ2-2, with D tentatively TRBD1 (5 bases). Germline V gives CDR1 DFQATT, CDR2 SNEGSKA (reference sequence). This CDR3 has 13 residues. Trimming stripped 6 bases from V and 4 bases from J, with 12 bases between. In DNA, the CDR3 is TGCAGTGCAGAAGCACAGGTCACCGGGGAGCTGTTTTTT. It translates to CSAEAQVTGELFF.

This clonotype was seen ten or more times. V gene TRBV4-2 combines with J gene TRBJ2-5, with 7 bases identical to TRBD2. Germline-derived CDR1 and CDR2 are LGHNA and YNFKEQ. The trim removed 4 bases at V and 2 bases at J, leaving 13 bases unmatched. The CDR3 extends over 17 amino acids. The CDR3 DNA sequence: TGTGCCAGCAGCCCCGCCCCACGCCTAGCGGTACAAGAGACCCAGTACTTC. Translation gives CASSPAPRLAVQETQYF.

The rearrangement links TRBV7-8 to TRBJ2-3, with 9 nucleotides matching TRBD1. The CDR3 sequence is 15 residues long. Germline CDR1 is SGHVS and CDR2 is FQNEAQ. V trimming: 2 bases; J trimming: 6 bases; junction bases outside the gene matches: 6. The DNA for the CDR3 is TGTGCCAGCAGCTTAAGACAGGGGGAAACGGATACGCAGTATTTT. Translation: CASSLRQGETDTQYF.

The chain carries TRBV7-9 and TRBJ2-7; 7 positions agree with TRBD2. Germline V gene data show CDR1 as SEHNR and CDR2 as FQNEAQ (reference sequence). The CDR3 runs 14 residues. Trimming cost V 3 bases and J 2 bases; bases outside gene matches: 4. The CDR3 DNA is TGTGCCAGCAGCTTTGTGGGGAGGGCCTACGAGCAGTACTTC. Translated: CASSFVGRAYEQYF.

This clonotype was detected many times. The CDR3 loop is CASTLGQTNQPQHF. The CDR3 DNA is TGTGCCAGCACCCTTGGACAGACCAATCAGCCCCAGCATTTT. The chain links TRBV12-3 or TRBV12-4 to TRBJ1-5; D may be TRBD1 (6 bases). Trimming cost V 7 bases and J 3 bases, with 13 bases left between them. The CDR3 extends over 14 amino acids.

The CDR3 here is CSARATGAADQPQHF. The CDR3 DNA reads TGCAGTGCTAGAGCGACAGGGGCGGCGGATCAGCCCCAGCATTTT. The genes are TRBV20-1 and TRBJ1-5, with 8 bases that match TRBD1. Germline V CDR1 and CDR2: DFQATT, SNEGSKA (reference sequence). V dropped 1 base and J dropped 5; count of bases not matched to a gene: 7. There are 15 residues in the CDR3.

The genes are TRBV24-1 and TRBJ1-5; tentative D call: TRBD1 (6 bases). The germline CDR1 and CDR2 sequences are KGHDR and SFDVKD. Trimming cost V 5 bases and J 1 base, with 8 bases left between them. The CDR3 is 14 residues long. The CDR3 loop is CATSGGQSNQPQHF. The CDR3 DNA reads TGTGCCACCAGTGGTGGACAGAGCAATCAGCCCCAGCATTTT.

This clonotype was seen many times. The chain employs TRBV24-1 and TRBJ2-2; TRBD2 might be the D (5 bases). Germline V gene sequence: CDR1 KGHDR, CDR2 SFDVKD. Trimming left V 4 bases short and J 0 bases short, with 11 bases between. The CDR3 loop spans 16 amino acids. For the CDR3, the DNA is TGTGCCACCAGTGACCGACTATCTACGAACACCGGGGAGCTGTTTTTT. Translation: CATSDRLSTNTGELFF.

This clonotype was observed once. The chain combines TRBV19 with TRBJ1-2; D is perhaps TRBD1 (5 bases). CDR3 length equals 13 residues. Trimming pared 3 bases from V and 5 bases from J, leaving 10 bases between. Germline values: CDR1 LNHDA, CDR2 SQIVND (reference sequence). The CDR3 DNA reads as TGTGCCAGTAGTATGGGGGGAAAATATGGCTACACCTTC. Translated: CASSMGGKYGYTF. The full variable domain, rest sourced from reference TRBV19 and TRBJ1-2, is DGGITQSPKYLFRKEGQNVTLSCEQNLNHDAMYWYRQDPGQGLRLIYYSQIVNDFQKGDIAEGYSVSREKKESFPLTVTSAQKNPTAFYLCASSMGGKYGYTFGSGTRLTVV.

This clonotype was observed a few times. The rearrangement joins TRBV7-3 to TRBJ2-3; 8 bases line up with TRBD2. The CDR3 contains 15 residues. CDR1 SGHTA and CDR2 FQGTGA come from the germline V gene. After removal of 1 base from V and 2 bases from J, the junction contained 2 bases not matched to a gene. The DNA of the CDR3 is TGTGCCAGCAGCTTAAGGCGGGAGGACACAGATACGCAGTATTTT. It is translated as CASSLRREDTDTQYF. The full variable domain, with the rest looked up from reference TRBV7-3 and TRBJ2-3, is GAGVSQTPSNKVTEKGKYVELRCDPISGHTALYWYRQSLGQGPEFLIYFQGTGAADDSGLPNDRFFAVRPEGSVSTLKIQRTERGDSAVYLCASSLRREDTDTQYFGPGTRLTVL.

The genes are TRBV7-9 and TRBJ2-7, with 11 bases lining up with TRBD1. The CDR3 has 16 amino acids. The V segment lost 4 bases and the J segment 3 bases; nucleotides outside the gene matches: 8. Germline values: CDR1 SEHNR, CDR2 FQNEAQ (reference sequence). The CDR3 sequence is CASSSPAGQGGYEQYF. The CDR3 region has the DNA TGTGCCAGCAGCTCCCCGGCGGGACAGGGGGGCTACGAGCAGTACTTC.

Remarks on this clonotype: Likely a read error: the CDR3 ends without its conserved phenylalanine or tryptophan. The V and J genes are TRBV20-1 and TRBJ2-7, with 7 bases aligning to TRBD2. Trimming removed 3 bases from V and 3 bases from J; junction bases left unmatched: 5. This CDR3 is 13 amino acids long. CDR1 is DFQATT, CDR2 SNEGSKA, per germline (reference sequence). CDR3 bases: TGCAGTGCTAGGTTGGTAGCGGGCTACGAGCAGTACCTC. Translating it yields CSARLVAGYEQYL.

This clonotype has a handful of counts. A read error is possible here, since a much larger clone lies one base away. The chain couples TRBV6-2 or TRBV6-3 to TRBJ2-1; weak D call: TRBD2 (6 bases). V was trimmed by 6 bases and J by 6 bases, leaving 15 bases between them. Germline-derived CDR1 and CDR2 are MNHEY and SVGEGT. The CDR3 consists of 14 residues. The CDR3 nucleotides read TGTGCCAGCAGCTTGGGGCTAGCGCTCAATGAGCAGTTCTTC. This sequence encodes CASSLGLALNEQFF.

The chain employs TRBV2 and TRBJ2-7, with TRBD1 as a possible D gene (6 bases). This CDR3 is 16 amino acids long. Germline V lookup: CDR1 SNHLY, CDR2 FYNNEI. The ends were cut back, 5 bases at V and 0 bases at J, with 17 bases in the middle. The CDR3 spells CASSPSRDTRSYEQYF. DNA of the CDR3: TGTGCCAGCAGTCCCTCTAGGGACACGCGCTCCTACGAGCAGTACTTC.